This T cell receptor (beta chain) stems from a study of shared clonotypes between healthy human individuals. Study-wide results and caveats: Sharing across four donors was highest in naive CD4 (roughly 5%) and lowest in memory CD8 (about 0.4%).

Concerning this clone itself: Its cognate antigen is unknown.

Method: immunoSEQ multiplex PCR; TCRdb's copy keeps in-frame clones and lacks some. The sample records roughly 2.1 million clones, roughly 91% being singletons. CD45RO-negative, CCR7-positively selected cells formed the naive CD8 fraction, excluding terminally differentiated effector memory CD45RA+ cells. V dropped 4 bases and J dropped 2 bases, with 18 bases sitting between them. Per germline, CDR1 SNHLY and CDR2 FYNNEI. The CDR3 runs 17 residues. Sequenced material: naive CD8+ T cells from PBMCs. This receptor was obtained from a man aged 18 to 35 in good health. Some clones in this sample may be carry-over from other donors' samples. The V and J genes are TRBV2 and TRBJ2-1, with D perhaps matching TRBD2 (7 bases). The CDR3 here is CASSVGGWLAAYNEQFF. CDR3 nucleotide sequence: TGTGCCAGCAGTGTAGGGGGTTGGCTAGCGGCCTACAATGAGCAGTTCTTC.